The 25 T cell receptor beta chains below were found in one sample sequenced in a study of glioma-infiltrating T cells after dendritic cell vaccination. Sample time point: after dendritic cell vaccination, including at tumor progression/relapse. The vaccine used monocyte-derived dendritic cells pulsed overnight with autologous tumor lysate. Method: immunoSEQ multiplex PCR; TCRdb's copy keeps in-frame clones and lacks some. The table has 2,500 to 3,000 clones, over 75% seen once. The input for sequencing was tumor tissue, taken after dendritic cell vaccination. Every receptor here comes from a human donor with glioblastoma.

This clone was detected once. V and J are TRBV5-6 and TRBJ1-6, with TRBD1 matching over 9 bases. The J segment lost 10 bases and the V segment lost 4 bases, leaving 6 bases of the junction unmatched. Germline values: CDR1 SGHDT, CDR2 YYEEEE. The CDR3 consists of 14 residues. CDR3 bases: TGTGCCAGCAGCATCCGACAGGGGGACTCACCCCTCCACTTT. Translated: CASSIRQGDSPLHF. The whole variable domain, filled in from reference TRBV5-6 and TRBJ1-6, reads DAGVTQSPTHLIKTRGQQVTLRCSPKSGHDTVSWYQQALGQGPQFIFQYYEEEERQRGNFPDRFSGHQFPNYSSELNVNALLLGDSALYLCASSIRQGDSPLHFGNGTRLTVT.

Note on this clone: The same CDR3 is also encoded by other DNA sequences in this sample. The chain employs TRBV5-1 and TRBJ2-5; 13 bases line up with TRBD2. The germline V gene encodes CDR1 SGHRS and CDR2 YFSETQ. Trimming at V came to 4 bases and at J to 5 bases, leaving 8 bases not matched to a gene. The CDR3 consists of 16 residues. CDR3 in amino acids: CASSALLAGGLETQYF. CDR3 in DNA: TGCGCCAGCAGCGCGCTACTAGCGGGAGGGTTGGAGACCCAGTACTTC.

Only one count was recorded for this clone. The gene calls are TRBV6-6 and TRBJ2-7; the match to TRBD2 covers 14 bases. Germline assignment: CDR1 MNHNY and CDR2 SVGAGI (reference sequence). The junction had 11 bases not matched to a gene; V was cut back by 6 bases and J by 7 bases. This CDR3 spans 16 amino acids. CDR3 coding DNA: TGTGCCAGCAGGCAGACTAGCGGGAGGGTTCTGGGGGAGCAGTACTTC. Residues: CASRQTSGRVLGEQYF.

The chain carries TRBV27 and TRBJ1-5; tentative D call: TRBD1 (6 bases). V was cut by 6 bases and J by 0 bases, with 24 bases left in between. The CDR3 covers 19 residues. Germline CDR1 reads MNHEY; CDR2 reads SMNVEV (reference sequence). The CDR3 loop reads CASSTLTQGFINSNQPQHF. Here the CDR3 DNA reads TGTGCCAGCAGCACTCTGACCCAGGGGTTCATTAATAGCAATCAGCCCCAGCATTTT.

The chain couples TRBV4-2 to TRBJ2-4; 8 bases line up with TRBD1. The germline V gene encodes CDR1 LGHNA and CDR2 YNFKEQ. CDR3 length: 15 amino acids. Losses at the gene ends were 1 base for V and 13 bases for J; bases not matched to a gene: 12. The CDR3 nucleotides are TGTGCCAGCAGCCAAGGACAGGGGACGGCTTCCCTGCAGTACTTC. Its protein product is CASSQGQGTASLQYF.

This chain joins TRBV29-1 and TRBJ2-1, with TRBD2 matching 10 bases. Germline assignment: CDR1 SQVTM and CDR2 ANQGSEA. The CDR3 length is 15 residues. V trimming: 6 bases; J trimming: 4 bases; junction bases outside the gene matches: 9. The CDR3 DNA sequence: TGCAGCGTCCCAGGTAGCGGGAGGAGATACAATGAGCAGTTCTTC. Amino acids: CSVPGSGRRYNEQFF.

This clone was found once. The CDR3, as DNA: TGTGCCAGCAGCCCGGAGACTGGGGGCTACACCTTC. Protein: CASSPETGGYTF. The rearrangement links TRBV5-4 to TRBJ1-2; no definite D call. The germline V and J ends were trimmed by 4 bases and 8 bases, with 12 bases remaining between them. CDR1 and CDR2 from the germline V gene are SGHNT and YYREEE (reference sequence). CDR3 size: 12 residues. The full variable domain, its missing parts supplied by reference TRBV5-4 and TRBJ1-2, is ETGVTQSPTHLIKTRGQQVTLRCSSQSGHNTVSWYQQALGQGPQFIFQYYREEENGRGNFPPRFSGLQFPNYSSELNVNALELDDSALYLCASSPETGGYTFGSGTRLTVV.

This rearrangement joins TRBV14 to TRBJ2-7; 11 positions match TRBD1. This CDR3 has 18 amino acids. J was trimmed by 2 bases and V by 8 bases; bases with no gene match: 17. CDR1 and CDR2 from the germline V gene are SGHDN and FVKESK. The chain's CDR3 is CASAPGTGGFATAYEQYF. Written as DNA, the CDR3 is TGTGCCAGCGCTCCCGGGACAGGGGGGTTCGCCACGGCCTACGAGCAGTACTTC.

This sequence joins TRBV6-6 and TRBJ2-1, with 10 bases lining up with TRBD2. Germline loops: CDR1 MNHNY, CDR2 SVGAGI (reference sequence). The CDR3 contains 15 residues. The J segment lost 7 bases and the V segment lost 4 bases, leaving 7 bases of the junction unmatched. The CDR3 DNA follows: TGTGCCAGCAGTTTTCCGGGACTAGCGTCGAATGAGCAGTTCTTC. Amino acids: CASSFPGLASNEQFF.

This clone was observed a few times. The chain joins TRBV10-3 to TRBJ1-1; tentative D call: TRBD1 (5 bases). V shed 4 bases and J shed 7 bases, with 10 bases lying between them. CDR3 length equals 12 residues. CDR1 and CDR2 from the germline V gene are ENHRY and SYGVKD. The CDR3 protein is CAISVRGSEAFF. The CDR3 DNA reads TGTGCCATCAGTGTTAGGGGTAGTGAAGCTTTCTTT.

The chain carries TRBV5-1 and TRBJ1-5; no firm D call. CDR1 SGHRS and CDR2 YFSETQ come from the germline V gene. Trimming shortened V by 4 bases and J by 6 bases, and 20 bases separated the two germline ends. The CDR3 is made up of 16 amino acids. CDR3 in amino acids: CASSPAPVGVRQPQHF. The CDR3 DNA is TGCGCCAGCAGCCCAGCTCCGGTGGGAGTGCGTCAGCCCCAGCATTTT.

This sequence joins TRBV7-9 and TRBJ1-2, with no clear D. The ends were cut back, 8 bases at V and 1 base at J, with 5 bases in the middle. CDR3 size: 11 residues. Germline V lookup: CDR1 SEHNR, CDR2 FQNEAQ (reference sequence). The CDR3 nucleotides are TGTGCCAGCTCAATTAACTATGGCTACACCTTC. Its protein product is CASSINYGYTF. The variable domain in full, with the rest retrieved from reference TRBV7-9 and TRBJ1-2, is DTGVSQNPRHKITKRGQNVTFRCDPISEHNRLYWYRQTLGQGPEFLTYFQNEAQLEKSRLLSDRFSAERPKGSFSTLEIQRTEQGDSAMYLCASSINYGYTFGSGTRLTVV.

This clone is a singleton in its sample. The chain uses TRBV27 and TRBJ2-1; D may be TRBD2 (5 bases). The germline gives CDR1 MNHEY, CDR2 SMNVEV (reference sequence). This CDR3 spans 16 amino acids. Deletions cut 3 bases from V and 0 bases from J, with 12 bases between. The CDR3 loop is CASSFSTGSSYNEQFF. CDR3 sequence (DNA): TGTGCCAGCAGTTTCTCTACGGGGAGCTCCTACAATGAGCAGTTCTTC.

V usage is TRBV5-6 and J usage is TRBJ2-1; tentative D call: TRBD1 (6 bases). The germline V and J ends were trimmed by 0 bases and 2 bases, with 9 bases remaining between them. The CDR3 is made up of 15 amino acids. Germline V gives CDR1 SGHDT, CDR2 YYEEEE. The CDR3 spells CASSLDRVAYNEQFF. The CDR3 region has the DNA TGTGCCAGCAGCTTGGACAGGGTCGCCTACAATGAGCAGTTCTTC.

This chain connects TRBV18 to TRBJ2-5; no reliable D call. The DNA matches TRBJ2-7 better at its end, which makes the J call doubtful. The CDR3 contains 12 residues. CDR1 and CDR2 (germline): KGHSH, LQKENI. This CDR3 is CASSSDSYEQYF. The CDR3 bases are TGTGCCAGCTCTTCGGACTCCTACGAGCAGTACTTC.

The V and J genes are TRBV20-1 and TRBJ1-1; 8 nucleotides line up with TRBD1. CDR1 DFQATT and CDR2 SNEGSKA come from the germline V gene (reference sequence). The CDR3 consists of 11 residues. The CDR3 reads CRARTGNKAFF. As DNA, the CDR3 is TGCAGGGCCCGGACAGGGAATAAAGCTTTCTTT.

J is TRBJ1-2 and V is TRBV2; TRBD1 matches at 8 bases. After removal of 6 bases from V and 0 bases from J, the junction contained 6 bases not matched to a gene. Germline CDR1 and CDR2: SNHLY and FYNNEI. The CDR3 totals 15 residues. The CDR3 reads CASSRDRISNYGYTF. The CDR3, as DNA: TGTGCCAGCAGCCGGGACAGGATTTCTAACTATGGCTACACCTTC.

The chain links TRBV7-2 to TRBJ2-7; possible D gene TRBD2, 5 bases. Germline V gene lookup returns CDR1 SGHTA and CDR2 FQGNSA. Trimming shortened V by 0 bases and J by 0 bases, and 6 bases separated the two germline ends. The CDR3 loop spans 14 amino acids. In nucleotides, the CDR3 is TGTGCCAGCAGCTTAGCAGGGAGCTCCTACGAGCAGTACTTC. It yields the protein CASSLAGSSYEQYF.

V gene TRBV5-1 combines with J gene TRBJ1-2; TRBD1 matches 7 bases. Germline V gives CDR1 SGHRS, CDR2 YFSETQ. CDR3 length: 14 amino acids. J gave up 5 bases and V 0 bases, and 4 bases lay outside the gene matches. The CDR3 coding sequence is TGCGCCAGCAGCTTGGAGGCAGGGGGGTATGGCTACACCTTC. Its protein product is CASSLEAGGYGYTF.

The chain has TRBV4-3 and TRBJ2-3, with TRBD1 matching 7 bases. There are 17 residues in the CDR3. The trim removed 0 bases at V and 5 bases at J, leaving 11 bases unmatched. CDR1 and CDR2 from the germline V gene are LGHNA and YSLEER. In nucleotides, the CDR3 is TGCGCCAGCAGCCAAGACAACACACAGGGGTTCGGAGATACGCAGTATTTT. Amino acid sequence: CASSQDNTQGFGDTQYF.

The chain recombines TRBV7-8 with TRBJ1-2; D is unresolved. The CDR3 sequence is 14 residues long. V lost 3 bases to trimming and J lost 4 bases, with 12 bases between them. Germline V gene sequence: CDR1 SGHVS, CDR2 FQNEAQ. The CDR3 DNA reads TGTGCCAGCAGCTTGGGAGGGTTGAGCTATGGCTACACCTTC. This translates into CASSLGGLSYGYTF.

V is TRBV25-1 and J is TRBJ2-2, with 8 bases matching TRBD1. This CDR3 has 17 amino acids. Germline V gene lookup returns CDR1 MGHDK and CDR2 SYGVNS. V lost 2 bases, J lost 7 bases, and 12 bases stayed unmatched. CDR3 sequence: CASSEPPARGHGGELFF. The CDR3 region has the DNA TGTGCCAGCAGTGAACCCCCTGCCAGGGGGCACGGCGGGGAGCTGTTTTTT.

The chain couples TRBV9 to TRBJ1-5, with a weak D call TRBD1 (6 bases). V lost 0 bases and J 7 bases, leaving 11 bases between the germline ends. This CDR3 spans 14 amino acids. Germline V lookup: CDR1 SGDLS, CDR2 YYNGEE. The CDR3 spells CASSVGQGTQPQHF. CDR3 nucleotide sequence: TGTGCCAGCAGCGTAGGGCAGGGGACGCAGCCCCAGCATTTT.

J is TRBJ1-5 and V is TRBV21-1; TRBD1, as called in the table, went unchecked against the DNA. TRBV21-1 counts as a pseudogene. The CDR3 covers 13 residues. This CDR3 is CASRGVSNQPQHF. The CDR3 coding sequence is TGTGCCAGCAGAGGGGTGAGCAATCAGCCCCAGCATTTT.

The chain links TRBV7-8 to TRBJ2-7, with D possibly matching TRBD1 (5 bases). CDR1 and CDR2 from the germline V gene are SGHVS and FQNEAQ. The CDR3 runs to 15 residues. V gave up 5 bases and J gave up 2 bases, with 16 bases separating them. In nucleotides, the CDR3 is TGTGCCAGCAGCCCATGGGCAGGGAACACCTACGAGCAGTACTTC. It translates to CASSPWAGNTYEQYF.